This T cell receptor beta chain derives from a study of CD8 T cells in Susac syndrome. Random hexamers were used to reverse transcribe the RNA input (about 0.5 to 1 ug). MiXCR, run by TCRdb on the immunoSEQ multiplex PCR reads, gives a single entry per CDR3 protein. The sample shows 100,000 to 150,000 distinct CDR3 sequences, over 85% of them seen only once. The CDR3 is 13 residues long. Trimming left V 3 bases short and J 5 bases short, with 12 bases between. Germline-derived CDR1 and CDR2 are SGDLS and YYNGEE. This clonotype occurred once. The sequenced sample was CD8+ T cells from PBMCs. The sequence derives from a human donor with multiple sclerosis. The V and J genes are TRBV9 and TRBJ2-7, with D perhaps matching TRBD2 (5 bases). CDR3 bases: TGTGCCAGCAGCGACGGCCCGGGAAACGAGCAGTACTTC. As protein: CASSDGPGNEQYF.